The 31 T cell receptor beta chains given below trace back to one sample, sequenced in a study of blood T cell repertoires in COVID-19. Some clones are missing from TCRdb's copy, which holds only in-frame ones; the method was immunoSEQ multiplex PCR. Among about 110,000 clones listed, around 81% were seen once. Sample: peripheral blood. The origin of the receptors is a woman in her 70s with acute or convalescent COVID-19.

DNA of the CDR3: TGTGCCAGCAGTGAATCTCGGGTTTTTGACGGCTATAATTCACCCCTCCACTTT. Protein: CASSESRVFDGYNSPLHF. The rearrangement uses TRBV6-1 and TRBJ1-6; D remains unclear. The CDR3 is 18 amino acids. The V and J ends lost 2 bases and 3 bases respectively, with 17 bases between them. The germline V gene has CDR1 MNHNS and CDR2 SASEGT.

The V and J genes are TRBV6-5 and TRBJ1-2; 9 positions agree with TRBD1. From germline, CDR1 is MNHEY and CDR2 SVGAGI. V lost 6 bases, J lost 2 bases, and 4 bases stayed unmatched. This CDR3 contains 14 residues. This chain's CDR3 is CASSRDRVNYGYTF. The CDR3 region has the DNA TGTGCCAGCAGCCGGGACAGGGTGAACTATGGCTACACCTTC.

The chain uses TRBV6-5 and TRBJ1-2, with a possible D match to TRBD1 (6 bases). The CDR3 loop spans 16 amino acids. V was pared by 2 bases and J by 0 bases, with 13 bases between. Germline CDR1 is MNHEY and CDR2 is SVGAGI. CDR3 sequence reads: CASSYNRVIANYGYTF. CDR3 DNA sequence: TGTGCCAGCAGTTACAACAGGGTTATAGCTAACTATGGCTACACCTTC.

This clone was detected a few times. The rearrangement links TRBV7-3 to TRBJ1-2, with 7 bases lining up with TRBD1. V was pared by 5 bases and J by 8 bases, with 8 bases of the junction left unmatched. Germline CDR1 reads SGHTA; CDR2 reads FQGTGA. This CDR3 region has 13 residues. CDR3 region: CASSTGQELGYTF. CDR3 DNA: TGTGCCAGCAGCACTGGACAGGAACTCGGCTACACCTTC.

The J gene is TRBJ1-2, the V gene TRBV6-5; perhaps TRBD1 as D (6 bases). CDR1 is MNHEY and CDR2 is SVGAGI in the germline V gene. There are 12 residues in the CDR3. The V and J ends lost 9 bases and 4 bases respectively, with 12 bases between them. In DNA form, the CDR3 reads TGTGCCAGTTACAGGGTTCCCTATGGCTACACCTTC. This sequence encodes CASYRVPYGYTF.

This clone was seen a handful of times. The chain joins TRBV5-8 to TRBJ1-3; D may be TRBD1 (5 bases). The germline gives CDR1 SGHTS, CDR2 YDEGEE. This CDR3 region has 14 residues. V lost 4 bases to trimming and J lost 0 bases, with 8 bases between them. The CDR3 nucleotides read TGTGCCAGCAGCCGACAGTACTCTGGAAACACCATATATTTT. It is translated as CASSRQYSGNTIYF.

The V and J genes are TRBV24-1 and TRBJ2-7; 9 bases map to TRBD1. Germline V CDR1 and CDR2: KGHDR, SFDVKD. With 5 bases clipped from V and 2 bases from J, the junction kept 3 bases outside the gene matches. This CDR3 is 14 amino acids long. The CDR3 coding sequence is TGTGCCACCAGTGGGGACAGGGTACCCTACGAGCAGTACTTC. Translating it yields CATSGDRVPYEQYF.

This clone was detected only a few times. This chain joins TRBV5-1 and TRBJ1-1, with D possibly TRBD1 on 6 matching bases. From germline, CDR1 is SGHRS and CDR2 YFSETQ. The CDR3 loop spans 16 amino acids. V lost 3 bases to trimming and J lost 0 bases, with 15 bases between them. CDR3 in amino acids: CASSYTGTGMNTEAFF. The CDR3, as DNA: TGCGCCAGCAGCTACACAGGGACGGGTATGAACACTGAAGCTTTCTTT.

The chain carries TRBV28 and TRBJ2-5, with TRBD2 as a possible D gene (6 bases). V shed 3 bases and J shed 2 bases, with 19 bases lying between them. This CDR3 contains 17 residues. Germline loops: CDR1 MDHEN, CDR2 SYDVKM. In nucleotides, the CDR3 is TGTGCCAGCAGTTTTTCTTACGGAGGCGGGGTTCAAGAGACCCAGTACTTC. Its protein is CASSFSYGGGVQETQYF.

The chain carries TRBV11-3 and TRBJ2-7; maybe TRBD1 (6 bases). V was pared by 5 bases and J by 0 bases, with 20 bases between. Per the germline V gene, CDR1 is SGHNT and CDR2 is YENEEA. This CDR3 contains 17 residues. CDR3 sequence reads: CASSRHEGGPFSYEQYV. In DNA form, the CDR3 reads TGTGCCAGCAGCCGCCACGAAGGGGGACCCTTCTCCTACGAGCAGTACGTC.

The V and J genes are TRBV11-2 and TRBJ1-1; possible D gene TRBD1, 6 bases. Per the germline V gene, CDR1 is SGHAT and CDR2 is FQNNGV. The CDR3 has 16 residues. V gave up 5 bases and J gave up 1 base, with 17 bases separating them. DNA of the CDR3: TGTGCCAGCAGCCCCCCAGGGACACGGTCGAACACTGAAGCTTTCTTT. Residues: CASSPPGTRSNTEAFF.

The chain uses TRBV12-5 and TRBJ2-3, with 7 bases aligning to TRBD2. The CDR3 has 14 residues. Germline V gene lookup returns CDR1 LGHNT and CDR2 FRNRAP. Trimming cost V 4 bases and J 0 bases; bases outside gene matches: 1. Written as DNA, the CDR3 is TGTGCTAGTGGTTGGGGGGGTAGCACAGATACGCAGTATTTT. Encoded protein: CASGWGGSTDTQYF.

The chain employs TRBV6-6 and TRBJ2-1; D is ambiguous. The germline CDR1 and CDR2 sequences are MNHNY and SVGAGI (reference sequence). V shed 11 bases and J shed 8 bases, with 7 bases lying between them. CDR3 size: 9 residues. This CDR3 reads CASRDEQFF. For the CDR3, the DNA is TGTGCCTCCCGGGATGAGCAGTTCTTC.

The chain uses TRBV5-1 and TRBJ1-4; TRBD1 matches at 7 bases. Germline V gene sequence: CDR1 SGHRS, CDR2 YFSETQ. The CDR3 runs to 14 residues. V trimming: 4 bases; J trimming: 8 bases; junction bases outside the gene matches: 8. Here the CDR3 reads CASSRARGNEKLFF. As DNA, the CDR3 is TGCGCCAGCAGCCGGGCCAGGGGGAACGAAAAACTGTTTTTT. The complete variable domain, with remaining parts taken from reference TRBV5-1 and TRBJ1-4, reads KAGVTQTPRYLIKTRGQQVTLSCSPISGHRSVSWYQQTPGQGLQFLFEYFSETQRNKGNFPGRFSGRQFSNSRSEMNVSTLELGDSALYLCASSRARGNEKLFFGSGTQLSVL.

The chain joins TRBV4-1 to TRBJ2-1; possible D gene TRBD1, 6 bases. Trimming stripped 1 base from V and 6 bases from J, with 10 bases between. From germline, CDR1 is MGHRA and CDR2 YSYEKL. This CDR3 region has 14 residues. This CDR3 reads CASSQVGRGNEQFF. Here the CDR3 DNA reads TGCGCCAGCAGCCAAGTTGGCAGGGGCAATGAGCAGTTCTTC.

This chain joins TRBV21-1 and TRBJ1-1; TRBD1, the table's D call, lacks a check against the DNA. TRBV21-1 is designated a pseudogene. The CDR3 runs to 17 residues. CDR3 in DNA: TGTGCCAGCAGCAAAGAGCCGGACAGGCCTATGAACACTGAAGCTTTCTTT. Its translation: CASSKEPDRPMNTEAFF.

The chain is built from TRBV4-2 and TRBJ1-2; unclear D gene. The ends were cut back, 0 bases at V and 1 base at J, with 21 bases in the middle. The CDR3 sequence is 19 residues long. In germline, CDR1 is LGHNA, CDR2 YNFKEQ. The CDR3 DNA reads as TGTGCCAGCAGCCAAGAGAGAGCAGTAATAGGGAGGTTTAACTATGGCTACACCTTC. Translating it yields CASSQERAVIGRFNYGYTF.

V usage is TRBV30 and J usage is TRBJ2-5, with 7 positions matching TRBD1. V lost 0 bases, J lost 4 bases, and 8 bases stayed unmatched. Germline V gene data show CDR1 as GTSNPN and CDR2 as SVGIG (reference sequence). This CDR3 comprises 15 residues. Here the CDR3 reads CAWSVRVDRPETQYF. CDR3 nucleotide sequence: TGTGCCTGGAGTGTTAGAGTGGACAGGCCAGAGACCCAGTACTTC.

This chain links TRBV19 with TRBJ2-6, with D perhaps TRBD2 (5 bases). Looked up from germline, CDR1 is LNHDA and CDR2 is SQIVND (reference sequence). V was clipped by 3 bases and J by 1 base, with 13 bases between them. This CDR3 spans 17 amino acids. The CDR3 loop is CASSIGQRISGANVLTF. The CDR3 nucleotides are TGTGCCAGTAGTATCGGGCAGCGGATTTCTGGGGCCAACGTCCTGACTTTC. Filled out from reference TRBV19 and TRBJ2-6, the complete variable domain reads DGGITQSPKYLFRKEGQNVTLSCEQNLNHDAMYWYRQDPGQGLRLIYYSQIVNDFQKGDIAEGYSVSREKKESFPLTVTSAQKNPTAFYLCASSIGQRISGANVLTFGAGSRLTVL.

The V and J genes are TRBV18 and TRBJ1-6, with 7 bases fitting TRBD1. The CDR3 is 15 amino acids. CDR1 and CDR2 (germline): KGHSH, LQKENI. After removal of 2 bases from V and 6 bases from J, the junction contained 4 bases not matched to a gene. CDR3 region: CASSPGQGGNSPLHF. In DNA, the CDR3 is TGTGCCAGCTCACCAGGGCAGGGGGGTAATTCACCCCTCCACTTT. The full variable domain, its missing parts supplied by reference TRBV18 and TRBJ1-6, is NAGVMQNPRHLVRRRGQEARLRCSPMKGHSHVYWYRQLPEEGLKFMVYLQKENIIDESGMPKERFSAEFPKEGPSILRIQQVVRGDSAAYFCASSPGQGGNSPLHFGNGTRLTVT.

V is TRBV10-3 and J is TRBJ2-1, with 15 bases that match TRBD2. Germline CDR1 and CDR2: ENHRY and SYGVKD. This CDR3 region has 18 residues. V trimming: 2 bases; J trimming: 8 bases; junction bases outside the gene matches: 10. CDR3 sequence: CAISEGLAGGHALHEQFF. DNA of the CDR3: TGTGCCATCAGTGAGGGACTAGCGGGGGGGCATGCTTTGCATGAGCAGTTCTTC.

A note on this clone: Other nucleotide sequences from this sample produce the same CDR3. The V call is TRBV7-2, the J call TRBJ1-5; TRBD1 agrees at 8 bases. This CDR3 has 15 amino acids. J lost 3 bases, V lost 5 bases, and 6 bases had no gene match. From germline, CDR1 is SGHTA and CDR2 FQGNSA. The CDR3 protein is CASSLDRGLNQPQHF. CDR3 DNA sequence: TGTGCCAGCAGCCTTGACAGGGGACTCAATCAGCCCCAGCATTTT.

CDR3 coding DNA: TGTGCCTGGAGAGGTTGGGCCGGTTTCCGTAACTATGGCTACACCTTC. It translates to CAWRGWAGFRNYGYTF. V is TRBV30 and J is TRBJ1-2; D is unresolved. The CDR3 contains 16 residues. From germline, CDR1 is GTSNPN and CDR2 SVGIG (reference sequence). V was shortened by 3 bases and J by 1 base, with 18 bases between the two germline ends.

This sequence joins TRBV19 and TRBJ1-1; 7 bases agree with TRBD1. CDR1 is LNHDA, CDR2 SQIVND, per germline (reference sequence). Trimming at V came to 6 bases and at J to 6 bases, leaving 10 bases not matched to a gene. This CDR3 is built from 14 residues. CDR3 in amino acids: CASSTTGLFAEAFF. The DNA of the CDR3 is TGTGCCAGTAGCACGACAGGGCTATTCGCTGAAGCTTTCTTT. Full variable domain (outside the CDR3, taken from reference TRBV19 and TRBJ1-1): DGGITQSPKYLFRKEGQNVTLSCEQNLNHDAMYWYRQDPGQGLRLIYYSQIVNDFQKGDIAEGYSVSREKKESFPLTVTSAQKNPTAFYLCASSTTGLFAEAFFGQGTRLTVV.

The chain has TRBV7-6 and TRBJ1-1; D gene ambiguous. Germline V gene data show CDR1 as SGHVS and CDR2 as FNYEAQ. V lost 5 bases, J lost 0 bases, and 13 bases lay in between. The CDR3 extends over 15 amino acids. The chain's CDR3 is CASSALVNMNTEAFF. The CDR3 DNA follows: TGTGCCAGCAGCGCCCTGGTAAACATGAACACTGAAGCTTTCTTT.

In its sample, this clone was seen once. The rearrangement links TRBV10-2 to TRBJ2-2, with TRBD1 matching 8 bases. Germline lookup yields CDR1 WSHSY and CDR2 SAAADI. The CDR3 has 17 residues. J gave up 4 bases and V 3 bases, and 10 bases lay outside the gene matches. In nucleotides, the CDR3 is TGCGCCAGCAGTGACCGTTTCCAGGGGGCGGGCACCGGGGAGCTGTTTTTT. Encoded protein: CASSDRFQGAGTGELFF.

The rearrangement joins TRBV2 to TRBJ1-4; 8 positions agree with TRBD1. The CDR3 totals 15 residues. Germline assignment: CDR1 SNHLY and CDR2 FYNNEI. J lost 4 bases, V lost 7 bases, and 8 bases had no gene match. The CDR3 is CASTLDRANNEKLFF. The CDR3, as DNA: TGTGCCAGCACCCTGGACAGGGCTAATAATGAAAAACTGTTTTTT.

The rearrangement uses TRBV12-3 or TRBV12-4 and TRBJ2-1; 8 bases line up with TRBD2. This CDR3 has 12 residues. The junction had 4 bases not matched to a gene; V was cut back by 5 bases and J by 10 bases. The CDR3 bases are TGTGCCAGCAGTACAAGCGGGAGAGAGCAGTTCTTC. Protein: CASSTSGREQFF.

This rearrangement joins TRBV7-9 to TRBJ2-3; 8 bases are a match to TRBD2. Germline-derived CDR1 and CDR2 are SEHNR and FQNEAQ (reference sequence). The CDR3 contains 17 residues. V was pared by 4 bases and J by 0 bases, with 9 bases of the junction left unmatched. CDR3 nucleotide sequence: TGTGCCAGCAGCTCGATGATAGCGGGGAGAAGCACAGATACGCAGTATTTT. Translated, it gives CASSSMIAGRSTDTQYF.

V and J are TRBV7-9 and TRBJ2-7; 10 positions agree with TRBD2. J was trimmed by 5 bases and V by 6 bases; bases with no gene match: 7. The CDR3 is 14 amino acids. Germline CDR1 SEHNR, CDR2 FQNEAQ (reference sequence). CDR3 sequence (DNA): TGTGCCAGCAGTTCAAGCGGGAGGGCCGACGAGCAGTACTTC. Translating gives CASSSSGRADEQYF.

To note about this clone: Other DNA sequences of this sample code for an identical CDR3. The chain uses TRBV2 and TRBJ2-5, with 8 bases aligning to TRBD2. The J segment lost 4 bases and the V segment lost 4 bases, leaving 2 bases of the junction unmatched. The CDR3 covers 13 residues. Germline V gene sequence: CDR1 SNHLY, CDR2 FYNNEI. The CDR3 region is CASSVRGGETQYF. The CDR3 nucleotides read TGTGCCAGCAGTGTTCGGGGGGGAGAGACCCAGTACTTC.